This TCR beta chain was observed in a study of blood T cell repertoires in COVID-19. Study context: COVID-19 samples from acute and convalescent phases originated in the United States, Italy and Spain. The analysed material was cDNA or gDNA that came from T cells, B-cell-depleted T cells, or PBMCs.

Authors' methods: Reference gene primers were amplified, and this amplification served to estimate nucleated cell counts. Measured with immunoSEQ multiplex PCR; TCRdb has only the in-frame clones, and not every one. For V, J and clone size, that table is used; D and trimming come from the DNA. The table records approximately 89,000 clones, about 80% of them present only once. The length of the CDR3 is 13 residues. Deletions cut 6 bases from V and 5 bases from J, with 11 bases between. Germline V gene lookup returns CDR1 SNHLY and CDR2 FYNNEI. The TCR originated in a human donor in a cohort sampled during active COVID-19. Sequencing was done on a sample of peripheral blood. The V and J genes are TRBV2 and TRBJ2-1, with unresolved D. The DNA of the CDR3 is TGTGCCAGCAGGCGCAACCCGGACAATGAGCAGTTCTTC. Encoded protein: CASRRNPDNEQFF. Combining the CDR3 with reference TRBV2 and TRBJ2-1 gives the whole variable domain EPEVTQTPSHQVTQMGQEVILRCVPISNHLYFYWYRQILGQKVEFLVSFYNNEISEKSEIFDDQFSVERPDGSNFTLKIRSTKLEDSAMYFCASRRNPDNEQFFGPGTRLTVL.